A selection of T cell receptor beta chains follows, all from one sample in a study of Graves' ophthalmopathy and Graves' hyperthyroidism. TCRdb reprocessed the multiplex PCR reads with MiXCR, giving one entry per CDR3 protein. Found here are about 620,000 distinct CDR3 sequences, 22% of them singletons; the top ten hold approximately 6.9%. Source material: peripheral blood. These receptors originate from a woman aged 18 to 35 with stable Graves' hyperthyroidism. Some clones in this sample may be carry-over from other donors' samples. Each CDR3 is given with its conserved first and last residue.

j_gene: TRBJ1-2
v_gene: TRBV24-1
CDR3aa: CATPRPGLDYGYTF

j_gene: TRBJ2-5
v_gene: TRBV2
CDR3aa: CASSQQGVRETQYF

j_gene: TRBJ1-6
v_gene: TRBV9
CDR3aa: CASARRRDSPLHF

j_gene: TRBJ1-5
v_gene: TRBV19
CDR3aa: CASSMGQANNQPQHF

j_gene: TRBJ1-1
v_gene: TRBV7-9
CDR3aa: CASSLFYAEAFF

j_gene: TRBJ2-7
v_gene: TRBV5-1
CDR3aa: CASSQDGHTYEQYF

j_gene: TRBJ2-5
v_gene: TRBV6-2/TRBV6-3
CDR3aa: CASSSDSIQETQYF

j_gene: TRBJ1-1
v_gene: TRBV9
CDR3aa: CASSPRPTGNTEAFF

j_gene: TRBJ1-1
v_gene: TRBV19
CDR3aa: CASSIVGGQGTEAFF

j_gene: TRBJ1-2
v_gene: TRBV6-1
CDR3aa: CASRETGGNNYGYTF

j_gene: TRBJ1-5
v_gene: TRBV12-5
CDR3aa: CASGFNQPQHF

j_gene: TRBJ2-7
v_gene: TRBV11-2
CDR3aa: CASSPLAGALEQYF

j_gene: TRBJ1-3
v_gene: TRBV12-3/TRBV12-4
CDR3aa: CASSFGSRLMGNTIYF

j_gene: TRBJ1-1
v_gene: TRBV18
CDR3aa: CASSRGDRVLPEAFF

j_gene: TRBJ2-2
v_gene: TRBV12-3/TRBV12-4
CDR3aa: CAGGQAHTGELFF

j_gene: TRBJ2-6
v_gene: TRBV6-1
CDR3aa: CASSRGSSGANVLTF

j_gene: TRBJ1-1
v_gene: TRBV4-2
CDR3aa: CASSQGVEEVAEAFF

j_gene: TRBJ1-1
v_gene: TRBV10-2
CDR3aa: CASTSRGLEAFF

j_gene: TRBJ2-5
v_gene: TRBV13
CDR3aa: CASSLGVTPGQETQYF

j_gene: TRBJ2-2
v_gene: TRBV4-2
CDR3aa: CASSQTTQANTGELFF

j_gene: TRBJ1-5
v_gene: TRBV12-3/TRBV12-4
CDR3aa: CASSFIGTGENQPQHF

j_gene: TRBJ2-7
v_gene: TRBV7-2
CDR3aa: CASSPTGTRAREQYF

j_gene: TRBJ2-2
v_gene: TRBV12-3/TRBV12-4
CDR3aa: CASRTQGNTGELFF

j_gene: TRBJ2-7
v_gene: TRBV24-1
CDR3aa: CATSDADRKGFPEQYF

j_gene: TRBJ2-4
v_gene: TRBV12-3/TRBV12-4
CDR3aa: CASSFGRDNIQYF

j_gene: TRBJ2-5
v_gene: TRBV24-1
CDR3aa: CATSPIGGETQYF

j_gene: TRBJ1-5
v_gene: TRBV19
CDR3aa: CASTPSGGRYQPQHF

j_gene: TRBJ1-1
v_gene: TRBV27
CDR3aa: CASSGTGGGGNTEAFF

j_gene: TRBJ2-3
v_gene: TRBV12-3/TRBV12-4
CDR3aa: CASSPRGSRTDTQYF

j_gene: TRBJ2-7
v_gene: TRBV12-3/TRBV12-4
CDR3aa: CASSSGGNSYEQYF

j_gene: TRBJ2-7
v_gene: TRBV6-1
CDR3aa: CASSEDRLHEQYF